This is a list of T cell receptor beta chains from one sample in a study of T cell responses to AZD1222 COVID-19 vaccine. Profiling relied on immunoSEQ multiplex PCR, and the TCRdb table lists in-frame clones only, not all of them. The data contain around 130,000 clones, roughly 92% of them singletons. This specimen consisted of peripheral blood, obtained 28 days after the second AZD1222 dose. The receptors stem from an adult who received the AZD1222 COVID-19 vaccine. Each CDR3 is given with its conserved first and last residue. The D gene is left open where the match is weak.

12 | TRBJ2-5 | . | TRBV7-6 | TGTGCCAGCAGCTTACCGTGGGAGACCCAGTACTTC | CASSLPWETQYF
13 | TRBJ2-5 | . | TRBV9 | TGTGCCAGCAGCCCGGACACGGCTACGGCCCAGTACTTC | CASSPDTATAQYF
14 | TRBJ2-2 | . | TRBV6-1 | TGTGCCAGCAGTGAATCAGGGATCGGCGGGGAGCTGTTTTTT | CASSESGIGGELFF
16 | TRBJ2-1 | TRBD1 | TRBV18 | TGTGCCAGCTCAATTGGGACAGGGCGGGATTACAATGAGCAGTTCTTC | CASSIGTGRDYNEQFF
17 | TRBJ2-3 | . | TRBV4-3 | TGCGCCAGCAGCCAAGAGTACGGGAAATGGGGCACAGATACGCAGTATTTT | CASSQEYGKWGTDTQYF
16 | TRBJ1-5 | TRBD1 | TRBV5-6 | TGTGCCAGCAGCTACTGGGACAGCGATAGCAATCAGCCCCAGCATTTT | CASSYWDSDSNQPQHF
15 | TRBJ2-6 | TRBD1 | TRBV7-9 | TGTGCCAGCAGCCAGGGACAGTCTGGGGCCAACGTCCTGACTTTC | CASSQGQSGANVLTF
19 | TRBJ2-1 | TRBD1 | TRBV3-1/TRBV3-2 | TGTGCCAGCAGCCAAATAGGGGGCGGCGGAAACCCCCACTACAATGAGCAGTTCTTC | CASSQIGGGGNPHYNEQFF
15 | TRBJ1-1 | . | TRBV13 | TGTGCCAGCAGCTTAGACGCGCCGCCGAACACTGAAGCTTTCTTT | CASSLDAPPNTEAFF
15 | TRBJ1-3 | TRBD1 | TRBV7-2 | TGTGCCAGCAGCTCGGGACAGGGAGGTGGAAACACCATATATTTT | CASSSGQGGGNTIYF
12 | TRBJ1-3 | . | TRBV19 | TGTGCCAGTAGTAATGACGAAAACACCATATATTTT | CASSNDENTIYF
16 | TRBJ2-1 | . | TRBV18 | TGTGCCAGCTTACCGGACTTCTGGACGGGTTACAATGAGCAGTTCTTC | CASLPDFWTGYNEQFF
13 | TRBJ1-1 | . | TRBV27 | TGTGCCAGCAGTTTTAACCTAAACGCTGAAGCTTTCTTT | CASSFNLNAEAFF
16 | TRBJ2-4 | TRBD2 | TRBV15 | TGTGCCACCAGCAGAGATTTAGCGGGAGACAAAAACATTCAGTACTTC | CATSRDLAGDKNIQYF
13 | TRBJ2-5 | . | TRBV5-5 | TGTGCCAGCGAGGAGGAGTTCCAAGAGACCCAGTACTTC | CASEEEFQETQYF
18 | TRBJ2-5 | TRBD2 | TRBV7-9 | TGTGCCAGCAGTCACGGGACTAGCGGGGGGGATTGGCAAGAGACCCAGTACTTC | CASSHGTSGGDWQETQYF
14 | TRBJ1-2 | TRBD1 | TRBV24-1 | TGTGCCACCAGTTGGACAGGGATGAACTATGGCTACACCTTC | CATSWTGMNYGYTF
14 | TRBJ1-3 | . | TRBV6-5 | TGTGCCAGCAGGGGGACAACAACTGGAAACACCATATATTTT | CASRGTTTGNTIYF